The 10 T cell receptor beta chains below come from one sample, sequenced in a study of cytomegalovirus exposure and HLA in healthy donors (dated by TCRdb to about 2017). The library relied on the immunoSEQ multiplex PCR assay. For the multiplex PCR, a mixture combining 60 forward primers for TCR Vbeta segments and 13 reverse primers for TCR Jbeta segments was used. TCRdb carries this immuneACCESS record with in-frame sequences only. Its versions omit some clonotypes, under half of them owing to an unresolved V gene in the studies checked, with the rest unexplained. The sample table lists about 190,000 clones, about 81% of them with a count of one. The biggest ten clones account for approximately 0.8% of the sample. Sample: PBMCs. The receptors here all came from a woman younger than 35 in good health and CMV-seronegative.

The CDR3 sequence: CAISADLYEQYF. In nucleotides, the CDR3 is TGTGCCATCAGTGCCGATCTCTACGAGCAGTACTTC. The rearrangement uses TRBV10-3 and TRBJ2-5; D not certain. The J call is doubtful: the DNA matches TRBJ2-7 better. Germline-derived CDR1 and CDR2 are ENHRY and SYGVKD. The CDR3 sequence is 12 residues long.

This clone was detected only a few times. The chain recombines TRBV6-6 with TRBJ2-7; D perhaps matches TRBD1 (5 bases). Germline CDR1 and CDR2: MNHNY and SVGAGI (reference sequence). The CDR3 totals 15 residues. Trimming shortened V by 6 bases and J by 0 bases, and 15 bases separated the two germline ends. CDR3 DNA sequence: TGTGCCAGCAGAGAGTCGACAGATTCCTCCTACGAGCAGTACTTC. Residues: CASRESTDSSYEQYF.

The gene calls are TRBV29-1 and TRBJ2-3, with TRBD1 matching 11 bases. V gave up 4 bases and J gave up 3 bases; unmatched junction bases: 6. This CDR3 is 15 amino acids long. CDR1 and CDR2 from the germline V gene are SQVTM and ANQGSEA. CDR3 nucleotides: TGCAGCGTTGGGGACGGGACAGGGGGAACAGATACGCAGTATTTT. Its translation is CSVGDGTGGTDTQYF.

CDR3 amino acids: CSAPSGGEQYF. In DNA, the CDR3 is TGCAGTGCCCCTAGCGGGGGCGAGCAGTACTTC. The chain carries TRBV20-1 and TRBJ2-7; TRBD2 matches at 10 bases. The germline V gene has CDR1 DFQATT and CDR2 SNEGSKA (reference sequence). V shed 6 bases, J shed 6 bases, and the junction held 2 bases outside the gene matches. CDR3 length: 11 residues.

This chain uses TRBV9 with TRBJ2-1; 8 bases line up with TRBD2. With V trimmed by 0 bases and J by 6 bases, 11 bases remained unmatched. CDR1 is SGDLS and CDR2 is YYNGEE in the germline V gene. The CDR3 contains 17 residues. The CDR3 DNA reads TGTGCCAGCAGCGTAGGATCAGCGGGAGTTATGACCAATGAGCAGTTCTTC. This encodes CASSVGSAGVMTNEQFF. The complete variable domain, with remaining parts taken from reference TRBV9 and TRBJ2-1, reads DSGVTQTPKHLITATGQRVTLRCSPRSGDLSVYWYQQSLDQGLQFLIQYYNGEERAKGNILERFSAQQFPDLHSELNLSSLELGDSALYFCASSVGSAGVMTNEQFFGPGTRLTVL.

The J gene is TRBJ2-5, the V gene TRBV11-2; D may be TRBD2 (7 bases). Germline V gene lookup returns CDR1 SGHAT and CDR2 FQNNGV. The CDR3 loop spans 14 amino acids. Trimming removed 8 bases from V and 7 bases from J, with 20 bases in between. CDR3 nucleotides: TGTGCCAGCCGGGGGGCTGCCTCCTACGGGACCCAGTACTTC. Protein product: CASRGAASYGTQYF.

The chain employs TRBV5-4 and TRBJ1-5, with a possible D match to TRBD1 (6 bases). The V gene's germline CDR1 is SGHNT and CDR2 YYREEE (reference sequence). V lost 1 base and J lost 3, with 11 bases in between. The CDR3 length is 15 residues. The CDR3 loop reads CASSLRGAVNQPQHF. The CDR3 DNA reads as TGTGCCAGCAGCTTGCGGGGGGCTGTCAATCAGCCCCAGCATTTT.

The rearrangement joins TRBV28 to TRBJ2-7; D is unclear. Trimming left V 7 bases short and J 0 bases short, with 10 bases between. CDR1 and CDR2 from the germline V gene are MDHEN and SYDVKM. The CDR3 runs 13 residues. The CDR3 bases are TGTGCCAGCACCACACAGAGCTCCTACGAGCAGTACTTC. Encoded protein: CASTTQSSYEQYF.

The chain carries TRBV9 and TRBJ2-1, with a tentative D call TRBD2 (5 bases). The V end lost 1 base, the J end lost 0 bases, and 14 bases lay between the germline ends. Germline loops: CDR1 SGDLS, CDR2 YYNGEE. This CDR3 is built from 17 residues. CDR3 residues: CASSVYSERSSYNEQFF. The CDR3, as DNA: TGTGCCAGCAGCGTATATAGCGAACGAAGCTCCTACAATGAGCAGTTCTTC.

This clone showed up just a few times. The V gene is TRBV15, the J gene TRBJ2-7; D remains unclear. The CDR3 extends over 14 amino acids. Germline CDR1 LNHNV, CDR2 YYDKDF (reference sequence). V was shortened by 0 bases and J by 6 bases, with 12 bases between the two germline ends. CDR3 sequence (DNA): TGTGCCACCAGCAGAGATACGGAGCTCCGCGAGCAGTACTTC. Its protein product is CATSRDTELREQYF.